The 13 T cell receptor beta chains below come from one sample, sequenced in a study of T cell responses to AZD1222 COVID-19 vaccine. Libraries were prepared by immunoSEQ multiplex PCR; TCRdb keeps only in-frame clonotypes and omits some of them. The repertoire consists of some 250,000 clones, with approximately 94% occurring once and the leading ten covering 0.55%. The input for sequencing was peripheral blood, taken 28 days after the second AZD1222 dose. These receptor sequences come from an adult who received the AZD1222 COVID-19 vaccine.

The chain links TRBV27 to TRBJ1-2; D is unclear. Germline V gene sequence: CDR1 MNHEY, CDR2 SMNVEV (reference sequence). CDR3 size: 14 residues. Trimming took off 4 bases at V and 3 bases at J, with 12 bases between the two ends. The CDR3 DNA sequence: TGTGCCAGCAGTTATTCTGGGTCTTACTATGGCTACACCTTC. It yields the protein CASSYSGSYYGYTF.

The chain employs TRBV5-4 and TRBJ2-5; perhaps TRBD1 as D (5 bases). The CDR3 spans 15 residues. The germline CDR1 and CDR2 sequences are SGHNT and YYREEE (reference sequence). V gave up 0 bases and J gave up 0 bases, with 9 bases separating them. This CDR3 reads CASSLGGRDQETQYF. The CDR3 bases are TGTGCCAGCAGCTTGGGTGGCAGGGACCAAGAGACCCAGTACTTC.

V gene TRBV4-1 combines with J gene TRBJ2-7; D unresolved. V was trimmed by 1 base and J by 5 bases, leaving 18 bases between them. Germline CDR1 reads MGHRA; CDR2 reads YSYEKL. This CDR3 has 16 residues. The CDR3 DNA follows: TGCGCCAGCAGCCAAGGTTTTGGCTTTTACCCGGACGAGCAGTACTTC. Translating it yields CASSQGFGFYPDEQYF.

This clone has just one count. The V call is TRBV9, the J call TRBJ2-6; D is perhaps TRBD2 (6 bases). This CDR3 is 18 amino acids long. Looked up from germline, CDR1 is SGDLS and CDR2 is YYNGEE. Trimming cost V 3 bases and J 0 bases, with 16 bases left between them. CDR3 sequence: CASSGDRWRDSGANVLTF. In nucleotides, the CDR3 is TGTGCCAGCAGCGGAGACCGGTGGAGGGACTCTGGGGCCAACGTCCTGACTTTC. Full variable domain (rest looked up from reference TRBV9 and TRBJ2-6): DSGVTQTPKHLITATGQRVTLRCSPRSGDLSVYWYQQSLDQGLQFLIQYYNGEERAKGNILERFSAQQFPDLHSELNLSSLELGDSALYFCASSGDRWRDSGANVLTFGAGSRLTVL.

The gene calls are TRBV27 and TRBJ2-7, with D possibly called TRBD1 or TRBD2 (5 bases each). V lost 5 bases, J lost 0 bases, and 17 bases lay in between. The germline CDR1 and CDR2 sequences are MNHEY and SMNVEV (reference sequence). The CDR3 sequence is 16 residues long. Here the CDR3 reads CASSPGTDPRSYEQYF. DNA for the CDR3: TGTGCCAGCAGTCCCGGGACGGATCCCCGCTCCTACGAGCAGTACTTC.

This chain uses TRBV20-1 with TRBJ1-1, with D uncertain. The CDR3 is 11 residues long. CDR1 and CDR2 (germline): DFQATT, SNEGSKA (reference sequence). The V end was cut by 2 bases, the J end by 4 bases, with 5 bases between. CDR3 sequence (DNA): TGCAGTGCTAGATACGGCACTGAAGCTTTCTTT. This gives the protein CSARYGTEAFF.

V and J are TRBV20-1 and TRBJ2-7; D uncertain. Trimming removed 4 bases from V and 9 bases from J, with 10 bases in between. CDR1 and CDR2 (germline): DFQATT, SNEGSKA (reference sequence). The CDR3 spans 10 residues. The CDR3 spells CSATEKGQYF. The CDR3 nucleotides read TGCAGTGCTACCGAAAAGGGGCAGTACTTC.

This clone appeared a few times. This sequence joins TRBV4-1 and TRBJ2-5; D remains ambiguous. Trimming removed 0 bases at V and 2 bases at J, with 7 bases between. The CDR3 totals 14 residues. Germline V gene lookup returns CDR1 MGHRA and CDR2 YSYEKL. CDR3 loop: CASSQDRHQETQYF. Here the CDR3 DNA reads TGCGCCAGCAGCCAAGATCGACATCAAGAGACCCAGTACTTC.

The rearrangement links TRBV5-4 to TRBJ1-3; D unresolved. V was pared by 0 bases and J by 0 bases, with 10 bases between. The CDR3 has 16 residues. Germline assignment: CDR1 SGHNT and CDR2 YYREEE (reference sequence). Here the CDR3 reads CASSLDGRPSGNTIYF. CDR3 in DNA: TGTGCCAGCAGCTTGGACGGCAGGCCCTCTGGAAACACCATATATTTT.

CDR3 in amino acids: CASSSTGIYEQYF. CDR3 DNA: TGTGCCAGCAGCTCGACAGGGATCTACGAGCAGTACTTC. V is TRBV12-3 or TRBV12-4 and J is TRBJ2-7, with 7 bases that match TRBD1. V trimming: 6 bases; J trimming: 3 bases; junction bases outside the gene matches: 5. The CDR3 length is 13 residues.

The count of this clone is one. V and J are TRBV7-2 and TRBJ2-2, with TRBD2 identical over 7 bases. The junction had 5 bases not matched to a gene; V was cut back by 7 bases and J by 3 bases. Germline CDR1 and CDR2: SGHTA and FQGNSA. CDR3 length: 14 amino acids. Here the CDR3 DNA reads TGTGCCAGCATGAAGCGGGACCACACCGGGGAGCTGTTTTTT. This encodes CASMKRDHTGELFF.

The chain is built from TRBV9 and TRBJ2-2; D gene uncertain. The length of the CDR3 is 12 residues. In germline, CDR1 is SGDLS, CDR2 YYNGEE. V lost 3 bases and J 8 bases, leaving 8 bases between the germline ends. DNA of the CDR3: TGTGCCAGCAGCGCGTACCGGGGGGAGCTGTTTTTT. The encoded protein is CASSAYRGELFF.

The genes are TRBV28 and TRBJ1-1; D is undetermined. CDR3 length: 13 amino acids. V dropped 5 bases and J dropped 2 bases, with 9 bases sitting between them. Looked up from germline, CDR1 is MDHEN and CDR2 is SYDVKM. In DNA form, the CDR3 reads TGTGCCAGCAGTCCCGGGGTTAACACTGAAGCTTTCTTT. Its protein is CASSPGVNTEAFF.